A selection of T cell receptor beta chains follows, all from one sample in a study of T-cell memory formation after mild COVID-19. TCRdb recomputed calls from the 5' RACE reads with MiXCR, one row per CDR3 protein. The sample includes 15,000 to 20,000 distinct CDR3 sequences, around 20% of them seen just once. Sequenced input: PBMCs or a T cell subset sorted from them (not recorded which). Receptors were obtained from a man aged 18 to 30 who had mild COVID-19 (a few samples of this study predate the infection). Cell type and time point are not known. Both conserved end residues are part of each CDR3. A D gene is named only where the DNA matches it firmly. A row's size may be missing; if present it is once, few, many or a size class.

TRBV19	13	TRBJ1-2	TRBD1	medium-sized	TGTGCCAGTAGACCGGGACAGAGCTATGGCTACACCTTC	CASRPGQSYGYTF
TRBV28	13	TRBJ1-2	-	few	TGTGCCAGCAGAGAGGGGATAAGTGGTGGCTACACCTTC	CASREGISGGYTF
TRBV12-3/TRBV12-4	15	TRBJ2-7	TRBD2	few	TGTGCCAGCAGTTTCTCCCCTAGCGGGGTCTACGAGCAGTACTTC	CASSFSPSGVYEQYF
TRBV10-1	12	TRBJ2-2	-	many	TGCGCCAGCAGTGAGGTTACCGGGGAGCTGTTTTTT	CASSEVTGELFF
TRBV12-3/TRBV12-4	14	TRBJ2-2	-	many	TGTGCCAGCAGGCCATGGTGGGACACCGGGGAGCTGTTTTTT	CASRPWWDTGELFF
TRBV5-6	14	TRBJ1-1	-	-	TGTGCCAGCAGCTTAGAAAAGGTCAACACTGAAGCTTTCTTT	CASSLEKVNTEAFF
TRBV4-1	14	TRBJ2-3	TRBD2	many	TGCGCCAGCAGCCCCCGGGACTACACAGATACGCAGTATTTT	CASSPRDYTDTQYF
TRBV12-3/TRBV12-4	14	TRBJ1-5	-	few	TGTGCCAGCAGTTGGGAAGCTAGCAATCAGCCCCAGCATTTT	CASSWEASNQPQHF
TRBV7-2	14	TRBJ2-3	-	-	TGTGCCAGCAGCCCTATAGTGGGGACAGATACGCAGTATTTT	CASSPIVGTDTQYF
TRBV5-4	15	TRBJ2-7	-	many	TGTGCCAGCAGCTTGGATGGACTCACCCCCGGTGAGCAGTACTTC	CASSLDGLTPGEQYF
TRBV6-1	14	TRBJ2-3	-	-	TGTGCCAGCAGTGAAGAACGGTTCACAGATACGCAGTATTTT	CASSEERFTDTQYF
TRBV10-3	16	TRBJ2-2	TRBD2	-	TGTGCCATCAGTGAATGGGTGACTAGCGATCCCGGGGAGCTGTTTTTT	CAISEWVTSDPGELFF
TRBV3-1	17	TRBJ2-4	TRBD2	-	TGTGCCAGCAGCCAATCTTGGGGTCCGGGAGGAAAAAACATTCAGTACTTC	CASSQSWGPGGKNIQYF
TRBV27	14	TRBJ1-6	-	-	TGTGCCAGCAGTTTGTTCAGGGCTGATTCACCCCTCCACTTT	CASSLFRADSPLHF
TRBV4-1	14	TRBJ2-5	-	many	TGCGCCAGCAGCCCAACCGTGAGGCTTGAGACCCAGTACTTC	CASSPTVRLETQYF
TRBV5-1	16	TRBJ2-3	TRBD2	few	TGCGCCAGCAGCCAAAGCGCGGGGCCTCGACCGGGGGGGCAGTATTTT	CASSQSAGPRPGGQYF
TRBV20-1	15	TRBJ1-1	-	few	TGCAGTGCTAGACTTATCTACTCTGTGAACACTGAAGCTTTCTTT	CSARLIYSVNTEAFF
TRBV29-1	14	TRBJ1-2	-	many	TGCAGCGTTGAAGGGGTCGACTTACTGAGGGGCTACACCTTC	CSVEGVDLLRGYTF
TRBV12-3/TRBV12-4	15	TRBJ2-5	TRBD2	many	TGTGCCAGCAGAACCTCCTCGAGCGGGGGGGAGACCCAGTACTTC	CASRTSSSGGETQYF